These 6 T cell receptor beta chains were sequenced from one sample in a study of T-cell reconstitution after alpha-beta-depleted transplantation in children. The authors prepared the TCRbeta library with unique molecular identifiers. TCRdb re-called the PCR reads through MiXCR, storing one row per CDR3 protein. Of about 260,000 distinct CDR3 sequences in the sample, roughly 11% are singletons; the top ten hold less than 25%. The sample consisted of peripheral blood, taken 180 days after TCRalphabeta/CD19-depleted stem cell transplant. Receptor source: a male patient between 2 and 15 years old who had a stem cell transplant for chronic granulomatous disease, so the T cells may come from the graft donor.

This clonotype showed up many times. The rearrangement links TRBV18 to TRBJ2-5; D gene ambiguous. The V end was cut by 4 bases, the J end by 0 bases, with 6 bases between. The CDR3 sequence is 13 residues long. From germline, CDR1 is KGHSH and CDR2 LQKENI. The CDR3 protein is CASSHSNQETQYF. DNA for the CDR3: TGTGCCAGCTCACACTCGAACCAAGAGACCCAGTACTTC.

This clonotype was found many times. The rearrangement joins TRBV4-3 to TRBJ2-1, with 8 positions matching TRBD2. CDR1 is LGHNA and CDR2 is YSLEER in the germline V gene. The CDR3 is made up of 15 amino acids. Trimming removed 4 bases from V and 9 bases from J; junction bases left unmatched: 11. CDR3 DNA sequence: TGCGCCAGCAGCCTAGACGGGGGGGCTTTTGGTGAGCAGTTCTTC. Protein sequence: CASSLDGGAFGEQFF.

This clonotype appeared many times. The J gene is TRBJ2-7, the V gene TRBV11-2; TRBD2 is a possible D gene (6 bases). Deletions cut 5 bases from V and 4 bases from J, with 15 bases between. The CDR3 is 14 residues long. Looked up from germline, CDR1 is SGHAT and CDR2 is FQNNGV. The CDR3 loop reads CASSPRWGVYEQYF. CDR3 bases: TGTGCCAGCAGCCCTCGGTGGGGGGTTTACGAGCAGTACTTC.

This sequence joins TRBV2 and TRBJ2-7; 7 bases are shared with TRBD1. Germline values: CDR1 SNHLY, CDR2 FYNNEI. The length of the CDR3 is 14 residues. The V segment lost 4 bases and the J segment 1 base; nucleotides outside the gene matches: 4. The CDR3: CASSAGTESYEQYF. For the CDR3, the DNA is TGTGCCAGCAGTGCTGGGACAGAGTCCTACGAGCAGTACTTC. The entire variable domain, with the rest obtained from reference TRBV2 and TRBJ2-7, is as follows: EPEVTQTPSHQVTQMGQEVILRCVPISNHLYFYWYRQILGQKVEFLVSFYNNEISEKSEIFDDQFSVERPDGSNFTLKIRSTKLEDSAMYFCASSAGTESYEQYFGPGTRLTVT.

Regarding this clonotype: Being one base from a much bigger clone, this may be a read error. The J gene is TRBJ1-1, the V gene TRBV29-1; D may be TRBD1 (5 bases). CDR1 is SQVTM and CDR2 is ANQGSEA in the germline V gene. The CDR3 runs 15 residues. CDR3 amino acids: CNVERAWGENTEAFF. The DNA for the CDR3 is TGCAACGTGGAACGGGCATGGGGGGAGAACACTGAAGCTTTCTTT.

This clonotype appeared many times. The chain links TRBV29-1 to TRBJ2-6; the D is unclear. V was cut by 6 bases and J by 2 bases, with 14 bases left in between. Germline V gene lookup returns CDR1 SQVTM and CDR2 ANQGSEA. The CDR3 has 15 amino acids. The CDR3 nucleotides read TGCAGCGTAGCCGAAGGACGGCCTGGGGCCAACGTCCTGACTTTC. It yields the protein CSVAEGRPGANVLTF.